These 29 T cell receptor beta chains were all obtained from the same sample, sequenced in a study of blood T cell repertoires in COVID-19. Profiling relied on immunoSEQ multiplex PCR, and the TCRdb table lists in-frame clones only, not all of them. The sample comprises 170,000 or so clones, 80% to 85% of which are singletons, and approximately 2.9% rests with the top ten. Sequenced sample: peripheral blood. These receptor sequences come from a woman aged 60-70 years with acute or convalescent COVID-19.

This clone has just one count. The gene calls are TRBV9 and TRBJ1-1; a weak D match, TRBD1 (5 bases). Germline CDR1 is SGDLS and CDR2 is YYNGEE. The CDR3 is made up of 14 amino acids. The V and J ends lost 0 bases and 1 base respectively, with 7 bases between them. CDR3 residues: CASSVEQANTEAFF. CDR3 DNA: TGTGCCAGCAGCGTAGAACAGGCGAACACTGAAGCTTTCTTT.

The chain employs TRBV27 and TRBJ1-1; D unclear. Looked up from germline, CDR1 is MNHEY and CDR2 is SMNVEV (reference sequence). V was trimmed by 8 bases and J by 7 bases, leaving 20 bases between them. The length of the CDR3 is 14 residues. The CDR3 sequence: CASRAFFEGREAFF. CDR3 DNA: TGTGCCAGCCGGGCTTTTTTTGAGGGTCGTGAAGCTTTCTTT.

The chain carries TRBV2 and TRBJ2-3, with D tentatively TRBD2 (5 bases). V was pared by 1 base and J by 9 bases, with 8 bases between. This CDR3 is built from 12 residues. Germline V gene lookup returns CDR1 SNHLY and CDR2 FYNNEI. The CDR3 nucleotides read TGTGCCAGCAGTGAAGACTCGGGGACGCAGTATTTT. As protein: CASSEDSGTQYF. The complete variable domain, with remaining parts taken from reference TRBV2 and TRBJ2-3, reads EPEVTQTPSHQVTQMGQEVILRCVPISNHLYFYWYRQILGQKVEFLVSFYNNEISEKSEIFDDQFSVERPDGSNFTLKIRSTKLEDSAMYFCASSEDSGTQYFGPGTRLTVL.

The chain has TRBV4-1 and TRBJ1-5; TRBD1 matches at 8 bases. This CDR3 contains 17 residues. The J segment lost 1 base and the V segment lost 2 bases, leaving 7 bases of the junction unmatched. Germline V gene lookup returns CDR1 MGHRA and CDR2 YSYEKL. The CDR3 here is CASSQNLRTGSNQPQHF. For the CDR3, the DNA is TGCGCCAGCAGCCAAAATCTTCGGACAGGGAGCAATCAGCCCCAGCATTTT.

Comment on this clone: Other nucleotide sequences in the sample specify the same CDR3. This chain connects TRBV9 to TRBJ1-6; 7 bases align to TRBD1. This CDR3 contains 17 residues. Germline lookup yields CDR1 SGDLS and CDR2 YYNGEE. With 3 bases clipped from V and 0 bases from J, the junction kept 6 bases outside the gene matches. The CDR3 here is CASSAGTESSYNSPLHF. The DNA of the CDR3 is TGTGCCAGCAGCGCCGGGACAGAGAGCTCCTATAATTCACCCCTCCACTTT. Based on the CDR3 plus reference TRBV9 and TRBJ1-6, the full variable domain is DSGVTQTPKHLITATGQRVTLRCSPRSGDLSVYWYQQSLDQGLQFLIQYYNGEERAKGNILERFSAQQFPDLHSELNLSSLELGDSALYFCASSAGTESSYNSPLHFGNGTRLTVT.

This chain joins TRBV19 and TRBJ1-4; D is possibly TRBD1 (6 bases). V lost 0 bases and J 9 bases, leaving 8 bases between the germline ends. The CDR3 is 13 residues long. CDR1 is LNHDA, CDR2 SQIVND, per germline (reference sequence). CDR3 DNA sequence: TGTGCCAGTAGTATAGAAGGGGGAAAAAAACTGTTTTTT. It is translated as CASSIEGGKKLFF.

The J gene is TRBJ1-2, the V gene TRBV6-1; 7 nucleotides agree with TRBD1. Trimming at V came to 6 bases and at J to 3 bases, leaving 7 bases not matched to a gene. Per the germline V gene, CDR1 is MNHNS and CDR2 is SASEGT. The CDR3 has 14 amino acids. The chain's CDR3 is CASRGTEGDYGYTF. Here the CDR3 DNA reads TGTGCCAGCAGAGGGACAGAGGGGGACTATGGCTACACCTTC.

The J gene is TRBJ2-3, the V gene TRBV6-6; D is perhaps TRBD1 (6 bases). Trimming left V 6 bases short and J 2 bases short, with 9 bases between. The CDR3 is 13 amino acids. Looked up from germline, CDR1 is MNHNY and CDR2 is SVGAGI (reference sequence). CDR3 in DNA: TGTGCCAGCAGGACAGGTTCCACAGATACGCAGTATTTT. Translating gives CASRTGSTDTQYF.

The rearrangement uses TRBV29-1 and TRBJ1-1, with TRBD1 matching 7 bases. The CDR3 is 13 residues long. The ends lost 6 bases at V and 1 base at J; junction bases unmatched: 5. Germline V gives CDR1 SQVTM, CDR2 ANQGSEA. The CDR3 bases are TGCAGCGTCAACAGGGGCCCGAACACTGAAGCTTTCTTT. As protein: CSVNRGPNTEAFF.

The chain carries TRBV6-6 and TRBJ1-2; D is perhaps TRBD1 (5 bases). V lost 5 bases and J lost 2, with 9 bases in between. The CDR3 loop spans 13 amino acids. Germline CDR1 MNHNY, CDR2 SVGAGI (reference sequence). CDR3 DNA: TGTGCCAGCAGTAAACAGGAAAACTATGGCTACACCTTC. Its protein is CASSKQENYGYTF.

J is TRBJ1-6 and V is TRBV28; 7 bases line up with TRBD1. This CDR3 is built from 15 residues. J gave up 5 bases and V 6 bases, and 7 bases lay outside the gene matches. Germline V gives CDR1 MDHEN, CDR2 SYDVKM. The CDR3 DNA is TGTGCCAGCAGCCCGGTAGGGGGCAATAATTCACCCCTCCACTTT. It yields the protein CASSPVGGNNSPLHF.

The CDR3 bases are TGTGCCAGCAGCAGCCTGACAGGGCCAGGGCTTTGGAACTATGGCTACACCTTC. Protein product: CASSSLTGPGLWNYGYTF. This sequence joins TRBV21-1 and TRBJ1-2; TRBD1 reflects the table's D call only, with no check against the DNA. TRBV21-1 constitutes a pseudogene. There are 18 residues in the CDR3.

The CDR3 reads CASSLGGTEQFF. The CDR3 coding sequence is TGTGCCAGCAGCTTGGGGGGGACTGAGCAGTTCTTC. This rearrangement joins TRBV7-2 to TRBJ2-1; 7 nucleotides line up with TRBD2. Germline V lookup: CDR1 SGHTA, CDR2 FQGNSA. Trimming at V came to 3 bases and at J to 9 bases, leaving 2 bases not matched to a gene. The CDR3 extends over 12 amino acids.

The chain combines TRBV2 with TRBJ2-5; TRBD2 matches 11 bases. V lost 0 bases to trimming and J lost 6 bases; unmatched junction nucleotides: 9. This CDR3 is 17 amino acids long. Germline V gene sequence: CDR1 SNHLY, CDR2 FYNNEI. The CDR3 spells CASSEAALAGGGQTQYF. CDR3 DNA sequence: TGTGCCAGCAGTGAAGCGGCGCTAGCGGGGGGTGGACAGACCCAGTACTTC.

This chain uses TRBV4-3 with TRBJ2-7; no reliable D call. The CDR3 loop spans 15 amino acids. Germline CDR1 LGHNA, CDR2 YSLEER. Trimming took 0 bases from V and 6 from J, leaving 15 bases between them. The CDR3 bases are TGCGCCAGCAGCCAAGATCGGGTAGCCGGCGGCGAGCAGTACTTC. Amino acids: CASSQDRVAGGEQYF.

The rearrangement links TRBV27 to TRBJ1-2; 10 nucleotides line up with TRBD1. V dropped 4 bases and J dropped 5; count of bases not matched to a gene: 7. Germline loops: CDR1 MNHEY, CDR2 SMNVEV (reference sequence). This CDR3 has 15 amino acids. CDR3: CASSSRDRGTYGYTF. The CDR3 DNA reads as TGTGCCAGCAGTTCCCGGGACAGGGGAACGTATGGCTACACCTTC.

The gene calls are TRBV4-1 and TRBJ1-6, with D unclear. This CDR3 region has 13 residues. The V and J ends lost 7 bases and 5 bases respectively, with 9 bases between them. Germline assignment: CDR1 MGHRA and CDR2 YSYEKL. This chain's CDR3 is CASTAQNNSPLHF. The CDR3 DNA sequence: TGCGCCAGCACCGCACAGAATAATTCACCCCTCCACTTT.

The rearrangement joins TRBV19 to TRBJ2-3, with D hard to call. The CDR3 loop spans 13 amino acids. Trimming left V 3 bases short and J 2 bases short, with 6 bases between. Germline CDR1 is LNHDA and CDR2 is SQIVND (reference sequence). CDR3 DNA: TGTGCCAGTAGTATCTATCCCACAGATACGCAGTATTTT. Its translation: CASSIYPTDTQYF.

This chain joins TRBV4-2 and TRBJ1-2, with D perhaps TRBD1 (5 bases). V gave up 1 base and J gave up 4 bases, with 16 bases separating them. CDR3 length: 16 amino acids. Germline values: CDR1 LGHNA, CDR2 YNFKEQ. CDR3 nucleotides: TGTGCCAGCAGCCAAGTATTAGACAGTTCCATCTATGGCTACACCTTC. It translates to CASSQVLDSSIYGYTF.

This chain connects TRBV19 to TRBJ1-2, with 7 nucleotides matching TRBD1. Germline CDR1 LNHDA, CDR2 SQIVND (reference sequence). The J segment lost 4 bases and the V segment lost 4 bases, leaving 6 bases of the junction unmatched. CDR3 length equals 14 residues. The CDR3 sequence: CASSTKTGPYGYTF. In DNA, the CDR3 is TGTGCCAGTAGTACCAAGACAGGGCCCTATGGCTACACCTTC.

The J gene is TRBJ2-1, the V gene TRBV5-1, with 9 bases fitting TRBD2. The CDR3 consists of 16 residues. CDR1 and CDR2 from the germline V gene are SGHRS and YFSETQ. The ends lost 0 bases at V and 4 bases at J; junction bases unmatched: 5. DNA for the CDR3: TGCGCCAGCAGCTTGGGAGGACTAGCGCCGTACAATGAGCAGTTCTTC. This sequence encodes CASSLGGLAPYNEQFF. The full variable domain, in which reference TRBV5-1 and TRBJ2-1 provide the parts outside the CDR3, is KAGVTQTPRYLIKTRGQQVTLSCSPISGHRSVSWYQQTPGQGLQFLFEYFSETQRNKGNFPGRFSGRQFSNSRSEMNVSTLELGDSALYLCASSLGGLAPYNEQFFGPGTRLTVL.

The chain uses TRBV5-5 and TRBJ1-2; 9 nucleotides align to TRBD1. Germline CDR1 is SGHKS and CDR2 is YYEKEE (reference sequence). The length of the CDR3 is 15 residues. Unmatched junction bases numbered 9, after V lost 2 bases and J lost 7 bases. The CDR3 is CASSFQGTGNIGYTF. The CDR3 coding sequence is TGTGCCAGCAGCTTCCAGGGGACAGGGAATATTGGCTACACCTTC.

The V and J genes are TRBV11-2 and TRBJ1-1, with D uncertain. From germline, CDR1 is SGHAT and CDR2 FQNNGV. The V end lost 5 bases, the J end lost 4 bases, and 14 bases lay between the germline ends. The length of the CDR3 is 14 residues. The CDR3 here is CASSPFVGGTEAFF. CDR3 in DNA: TGTGCCAGCAGCCCCTTTGTCGGTGGCACTGAAGCTTTCTTT.

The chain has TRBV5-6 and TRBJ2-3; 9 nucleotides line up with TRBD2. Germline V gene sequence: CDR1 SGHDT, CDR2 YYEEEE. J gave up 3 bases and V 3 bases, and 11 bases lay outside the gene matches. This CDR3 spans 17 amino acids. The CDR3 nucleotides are TGTGCCAGCAGCTCCCCATGGCGGGGGGGAATGACAGATACGCAGTATTTT. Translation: CASSSPWRGGMTDTQYF.

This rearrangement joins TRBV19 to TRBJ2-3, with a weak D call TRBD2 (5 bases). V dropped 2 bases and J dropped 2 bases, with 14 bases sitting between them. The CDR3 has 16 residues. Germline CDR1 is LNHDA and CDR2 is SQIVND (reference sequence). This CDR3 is CASSIPLSGYTDTQYF. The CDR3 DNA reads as TGTGCCAGTAGTATACCTCTCAGCGGCTACACAGATACGCAGTATTTT.

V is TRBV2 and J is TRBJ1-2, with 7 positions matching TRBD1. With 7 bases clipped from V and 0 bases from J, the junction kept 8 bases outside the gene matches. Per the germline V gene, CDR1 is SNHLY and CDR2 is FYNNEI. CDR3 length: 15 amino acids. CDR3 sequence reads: CASITGAYTNYGYTF. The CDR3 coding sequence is TGTGCCAGCATTACAGGGGCCTACACTAACTATGGCTACACCTTC.

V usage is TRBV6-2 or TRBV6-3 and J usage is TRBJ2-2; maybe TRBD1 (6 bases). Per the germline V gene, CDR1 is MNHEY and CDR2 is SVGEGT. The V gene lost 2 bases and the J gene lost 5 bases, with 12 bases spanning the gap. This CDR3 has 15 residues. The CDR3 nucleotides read TGTGCCAGCAGTTACAACGGACAGCTAACCGGGGAGCTGTTTTTT. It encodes CASSYNGQLTGELFF.

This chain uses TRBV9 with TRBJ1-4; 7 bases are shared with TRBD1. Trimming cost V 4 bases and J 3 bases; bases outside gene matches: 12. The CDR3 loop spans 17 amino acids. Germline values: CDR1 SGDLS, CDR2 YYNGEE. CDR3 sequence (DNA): TGTGCCAGCAGCTCATACAGGGGTGAGGGCTCTAATGAAAAACTGTTTTTT. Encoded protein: CASSSYRGEGSNEKLFF.

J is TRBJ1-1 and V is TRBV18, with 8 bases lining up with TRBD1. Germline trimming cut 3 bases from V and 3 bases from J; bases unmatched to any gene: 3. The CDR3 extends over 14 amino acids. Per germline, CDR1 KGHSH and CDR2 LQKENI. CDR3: CASSPQGADTEAFF. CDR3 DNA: TGTGCCAGCTCACCTCAGGGGGCGGACACTGAAGCTTTCTTT. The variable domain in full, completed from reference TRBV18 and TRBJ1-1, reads NAGVMQNPRHLVRRRGQEARLRCSPMKGHSHVYWYRQLPEEGLKFMVYLQKENIIDESGMPKERFSAEFPKEGPSILRIQQVVRGDSAAYFCASSPQGADTEAFFGQGTRLTVV.